The following is a T cell receptor (beta chain) sequence with its context. The antigen remains unidentified. V was pared by 3 bases and J by 1 base, with 13 bases between. Looked up from germline, CDR1 is DFQATT and CDR2 is SNEGSKA (reference sequence). The CDR3 sequence is 14 residues long. This sample stems from a study of T-cell memory formation after mild COVID-19. Via MiXCR, TCRdb re-called the 5' RACE reads, giving one row per CDR3 protein. Seen here are 100,000 or so distinct CDR3 sequences, around 10% observed once, and the top ten hold about 40%. Points from the study as a whole: A balance of CD4 and CD8 characterized clones contracting day 15 to 85, whereas later expanders leaned CD4+.

The source of this sequence is a man aged 18 to 29 who had mild COVID-19 (a few samples of this study predate the infection). Cell type and time point are not known. The J gene is TRBJ2-7, the V gene TRBV20-1; D tentatively fits TRBD1 or TRBD2 (6 bases each). The material sequenced was PBMCs or a T cell subset sorted from them (not recorded which). The CDR3: CSASTGAVSYEQYV. CDR3 bases: TGCAGTGCTAGCACGGGGGCAGTATCCTACGAGCAGTACGTC.